This T cell receptor beta chain was recorded in a study of OX40 agonist ivuxolimab in advanced cancers. Study-wide findings and caveats: At 0.1 to 3.0 mg/kg and by week 6, clonal expansion occurred in CD4+ and CD8+ blood T cells.

CDR1 SEHNR and CDR2 FQNEAQ come from the germline V gene (reference sequence). Between the trimmed V and J ends, which lost 5 bases and 1 base, there was a span of 9 bases. This CDR3 comprises 13 residues. With respect to this clone: Its antigen is not identified.

Libraries were prepared by immunoSEQ multiplex PCR; TCRdb keeps only in-frame clonotypes and omits some of them. The sample records about 27,000 clones, around 79% being singletons. The sample here was CD4+ or CD8+ T cells sorted from blood, taken in a trial of the OX40 agonist ivuxolimab. This chain uses TRBV7-9 with TRBJ2-7; D possibly corresponds to TRBD1 (5 bases). The sequence came from an adult with an advanced solid tumor such as melanoma, head and neck, liver or kidney cancer. The CDR3 sequence: CASSPAGSYEQYF. DNA of the CDR3: TGTGCCAGCAGCCCGGCAGGGTCCTACGAGCAGTACTTC.